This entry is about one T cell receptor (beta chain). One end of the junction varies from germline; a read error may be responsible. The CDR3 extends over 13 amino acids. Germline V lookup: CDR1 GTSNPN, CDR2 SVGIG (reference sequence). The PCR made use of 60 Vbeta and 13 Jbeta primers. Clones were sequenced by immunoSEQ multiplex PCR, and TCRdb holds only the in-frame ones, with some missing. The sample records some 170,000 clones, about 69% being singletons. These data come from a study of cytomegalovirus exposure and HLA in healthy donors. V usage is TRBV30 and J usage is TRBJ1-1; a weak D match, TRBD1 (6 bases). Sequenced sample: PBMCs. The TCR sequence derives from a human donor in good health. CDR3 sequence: CAWRRGSNTGAFF. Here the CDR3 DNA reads TGTGCCTGGAGAAGGGGGAGCAACACTGGAGCTTTCTTT.